The rows below give T cell receptor beta chains drawn from one sample of a study of blood T cell repertoires in COVID-19. Clones were sequenced by immunoSEQ multiplex PCR, and TCRdb holds only the in-frame ones, with some missing. Among 110,000 to 150,000 clones listed, around 83% were seen once. The sequenced material came from peripheral blood. The receptors were gathered from a woman of 80 years or more with acute or convalescent COVID-19. Each CDR3 is given with its conserved first and last residue. Size values are once, few and many counts, or a class for expanded clones, and some rows have none.

v_call,j_call,clone_size,cdr3_aa
TRBV18,TRBJ1-1,once,CASSPYAWTGGNTEAFF
TRBV5-4,TRBJ2-1,-,CASSKGLAGSSYNEQFF
TRBV7-6,TRBJ2-7,-,CASSKYRGPSYEQYF
TRBV30,TRBJ1-6,-,CAWSRAGASPLHF
TRBV2,TRBJ1-4,-,CASVLQSNEKLFF
TRBV18,TRBJ2-3,-,CASSPIGGDTDTQYF
TRBV24-1,TRBJ2-1,-,CATSDFVTDALYNEQFF
TRBV15,TRBJ2-7,-,CATSPQGYGEQYF
TRBV3-1/TRBV3-2,TRBJ2-5,-,CASSQVQSGTQYF
TRBV5-6,TRBJ1-1,once,CASSRGWAEAFF
TRBV12-3/TRBV12-4,TRBJ1-5,-,CASSPHRDQPQHF
TRBV5-4,TRBJ1-5,-,CASSFSPSQPQHF
TRBV28,TRBJ1-5,few,CASSFRPRRDQPQHF
TRBV6-1,TRBJ1-3,-,CASSENGFGNTIYF
TRBV29-1,TRBJ2-1,-,CSVVGGTSGSYNEQFF
TRBV19,TRBJ2-2,-,CASSIAFPGELFF
TRBV19,TRBJ2-1,-,CASSIVRGPYNEQFF
TRBV3-1/TRBV3-2,TRBJ2-5,-,CASRSQGKGETQYF
TRBV7-9,TRBJ2-2,-,CASRFRTGELFF
TRBV28,TRBJ1-1,-,CASSGVLGTEAFF
TRBV27,TRBJ2-7,-,CASSLDGGDEQYF
TRBV4-2,TRBJ2-1,-,CASSPPENVGYNEQFF
TRBV30,TRBJ1-2,-,CAWSPGQSGYTF
TRBV27,TRBJ1-5,-,CASRITGGGQPQHF
TRBV19,TRBJ2-3,-,CASRQTGGADTQYF
TRBV5-4,TRBJ2-5,-,CASRWGENQETQYF
TRBV2,TRBJ2-5,-,CASKRLAGGPWETQYF
TRBV5-4,TRBJ2-1,once,CASSLLAGENNEQFF
TRBV28,TRBJ2-7,-,CASRLGTSGSLGEQYF
TRBV5-6,TRBJ2-7,once,CASSFLFGNRIYEQYF
TRBV4-1,TRBJ2-7,-,CASSQAGQVGSYEQYF
TRBV4-2,TRBJ2-3,once,CASSQDVGGVIFSTDTQYF
TRBV5-4,TRBJ2-1,-,CASSPDREKYNEQFF
TRBV19,TRBJ1-1,-,CASSLNPTGRNTEAFF
TRBV4-2,TRBJ1-2,-,CASSQDSQLNYGYTF
TRBV2,TRBJ2-3,-,CASTAREGSDTQYF
TRBV28,TRBJ2-7,-,CASRPPGQGIKQYF
TRBV20-1,TRBJ1-1,few,CSANRDSEAFF
TRBV27,TRBJ2-7,-,CASGWDRASSEQYF
TRBV7-9,TRBJ2-7,-,CASSLDFSGQYF
TRBV5-4,TRBJ1-2,few,CASSHLPGTNYGYTF
TRBV28,TRBJ1-5,once,CASVRGGNQPQHF
TRBV2,TRBJ1-1,-,CASSTGQGIWGNTEAFF
TRBV4-1,TRBJ2-7,-,CASSPWGLRPYEQYF
TRBV27,TRBJ2-1,-,CASSLSSTVKYNEQFF
TRBV10-3,TRBJ2-1,-,CAISESGGVHNEQFF
TRBV28,TRBJ1-5,-,CASSYYRDRGQNQPQHF
TRBV2,TRBJ2-1,many,CASGQASSYNEQFF
TRBV19,TRBJ2-1,-,CASSRGLSSNEQFF
TRBV30,TRBJ1-1,-,CAWSVGRGAEAFF
TRBV7-2,TRBJ1-3,-,CASSPRGTGVINTIYF
TRBV11-2,TRBJ1-1,few,CASSFRGTNTEAFF
TRBV3-1/TRBV3-2,TRBJ1-6,-,CASSRHRDRGSPLHF